The 9 T cell receptor beta chains reported below all come from one sample, sequenced in a study of metastatic and nonmetastatic thyroid tumors. Each patient went into thyroid surgery without having received any treatment. TCRdb reprocessed the PCR reads via MiXCR. The sample has under 100,000 clones, 7.5% to 9% seen once. The material sequenced was blood. The receptors derive from a female donor with papillary thyroid cancer or a benign thyroid nodule (not recorded which). Some clones in this sample may be carry-over from other donors' samples.

The chain links TRBV5-8 to TRBJ1-1, with D maybe TRBD1 (6 bases). Trimming cost V 1 base and J 6 bases, with 13 bases left between them. The CDR3 spans 14 residues. Germline V gene lookup returns CDR1 SGHTS and CDR2 YDEGEE. The CDR3 DNA follows: TGTGCCAGCAGCTTGTCGGGGGGCGGATCTGAAGCTTTCTTT. This encodes CASSLSGGGSEAFF. Looking up the rest from reference TRBV5-8 and TRBJ1-1 gives the full variable domain: EAGVTQSPTHLIKTRGQQATLRCSPISGHTSVYWYQQALGLGLQFLLWYDEGEERNRGNFPPRFSGRQFPNYSSELNVNALELEDSALYLCASSLSGGGSEAFFGQGTRLTVV.

This clone turned up a few times. This may come from a read error, since a much larger clone is one base off. The chain combines TRBV6-1 with TRBJ2-5; TRBD2 might be the D (6 bases). Germline CDR1 is MNHNS and CDR2 is SASEGT. Trimming cost V 5 bases and J 5 bases, with 18 bases left between them. This CDR3 region has 15 residues. The CDR3 sequence is CASSPTGPAGETQYF. The CDR3, as DNA: TGTGCCAGCAGTCCGACGGGACCCGCGGGGGAGACCCAGTACTTC.

CDR3 loop: CASSQGEGPISGNTIYF. CDR3 coding DNA: TGTGCCAGCAGCCAAGGGGAGGGTCCTATCTCTGGAAACACCATATATTTT. The V call is TRBV3-1, the J call TRBJ1-3, with D uncertain. The V gene's germline CDR1 is LGHDT and CDR2 YNNKEL (reference sequence). Trimming took off 1 base at V and 0 bases at J, with 13 bases between the two ends. This CDR3 contains 17 residues.

This clone has ten or more counts. The V and J genes are TRBV2 and TRBJ2-1, with 8 nucleotides matching TRBD1. Germline V gene data show CDR1 as SNHLY and CDR2 as FYNNEI. Trimming took 3 bases from V and 1 from J; bases not matched to a gene: 5. The CDR3 spans 16 residues. The CDR3, as DNA: TGTGCCAGCAGTGACAGGACAGGGCGATCCTACAATGAGCAGTTCTTC. It codes for CASSDRTGRSYNEQFF.

This clone was seen only a few times. Relative to the germline gene, one junction end is altered; a read error may explain this. This chain joins TRBV30 and TRBJ2-5; no clear D gene. CDR3 length: 13 amino acids. The V gene's germline CDR1 is GTSNPN and CDR2 SVGIG (reference sequence). The CDR3 region is CARTFGLEETRYF. In nucleotides, the CDR3 is TGTGCCAGGACGTTCGGGTTAGAAGAGACCCGGTACTTC. Supplemented by reference TRBV30 and TRBJ2-5, the full variable domain reads SQTIHQWPATLVQPVGSPLSLECTVEGTSNPNLYWYRQAAGRGLQLLFYSVGIGQISSEVPQNLSASRPQDRQFILSSKKLLLSDSGFYLCARTFGLEETRYFGPGTRLLVL.

This clone was recorded at least ten times. The genes are TRBV6-1 and TRBJ1-3; no reliable D call. Trimming pared 7 bases from V and 2 bases from J, leaving 12 bases between. The CDR3 consists of 14 residues. CDR1 and CDR2 (germline): MNHNS, SASEGT. CDR3 coding DNA: TGTGCCAGCACCTCTGACTACACTGGAAACACCATATATTTT. The encoded protein is CASTSDYTGNTIYF.

On this clone itself: A much more abundant neighbour one base away suggests this may be a read error. The chain joins TRBV7-6 to TRBJ2-2, with D perhaps matching TRBD1 or TRBD2 (5 bases each). Germline CDR1 and CDR2: SGHVS and FNYEAQ. The CDR3 extends over 15 amino acids. CDR3 sequence reads: CASSLRGLGSGELFF. As DNA, the CDR3 is TGTGCCAGCAGCTTAAGGGGCCTTGGGTCCGGGGAGCTATTTTTT.

This clone was observed at least ten times. The rearrangement uses TRBV6-1 and TRBJ1-3; no clear D gene. Germline V gives CDR1 MNHNS, CDR2 SASEGT. Trimming shortened V by 6 bases and J by 4 bases, and 10 bases separated the two germline ends. This CDR3 region has 13 residues. CDR3 nucleotides: TGTGCCAGCAGGAAGTCGCGAGGAAACACCATATATTTT. Translating gives CASRKSRGNTIYF.

This clone has ten or more counts. The V and J genes are TRBV7-9 and TRBJ2-4; weak D call: TRBD2 (5 bases). This CDR3 comprises 16 residues. Per the germline V gene, CDR1 is SEHNR and CDR2 is FQNEAQ (reference sequence). V dropped 1 base and J dropped 0 bases, with 10 bases sitting between them. CDR3 nucleotides: TGTGCCAGCAGCTTAGGAGGGATCGGAGCCAAAAACATTCAGTACTTC. Translated: CASSLGGIGAKNIQYF.